The rows below give T cell receptor beta chains drawn from one sample of a study of T cells in tuberculosis. Clones were read by immunoSEQ multiplex PCR, and TCRdb kept only the in-frame ones, dropping some. The sample yields about 49,000 clones, 90% to 95% seen once. Material: PBMCs, obtained at tuberculosis diagnosis. The origin of the receptors is an adult with tuberculosis. CDR3s include the opening cysteine and the closing phenylalanine or tryptophan. Fields, in order: clone size, D gene, J gene, V gene, CDR3 length, CDR3 protein, CDR3 DNA. A D gene is named only where the DNA matches it firmly. Size is stated for part of the rows, as once, few or many counts, or as a class when the clone is expanded.

clone_size: NA
d_call: TRBD1
j_call: TRBJ1-1
v_call: TRBV30
cdr3_length: 17
cdr3_aa: CAWTAGQGSLMNTEAFF
cdr3_nt: TGTGCCTGGACCGCGGGACAGGGCTCCCTAATGAACACTGAAGCTTTCTTT

clone_size: once
d_call: NA
j_call: TRBJ1-2
v_call: TRBV5-6
cdr3_length: 13
cdr3_aa: CASSRGSRYGYTF
cdr3_nt: TGTGCCAGCTCCCGGGGGAGTCGCTATGGCTACACCTTC

clone_size: NA
d_call: NA
j_call: TRBJ1-1
v_call: TRBV6-5
cdr3_length: 13
cdr3_aa: CASRPARYGEAFF
cdr3_nt: TGTGCCAGCAGACCCGCGAGGTACGGTGAAGCTTTCTTT

clone_size: NA
d_call: NA
j_call: TRBJ2-5
v_call: TRBV2
cdr3_length: 14
cdr3_aa: CASRFGGGGETQYF
cdr3_nt: TGTGCCAGCCGGTTCGGAGGCGGAGGGGAGACCCAGTACTTC

clone_size: NA
d_call: TRBD2
j_call: TRBJ2-2
v_call: TRBV11-2
cdr3_length: 15
cdr3_aa: CASRSGLADTGELFF
cdr3_nt: TGTGCCAGCAGATCCGGACTAGCAGACACCGGGGAGCTGTTTTTT

clone_size: NA
d_call: TRBD2
j_call: TRBJ2-5
v_call: TRBV18
cdr3_length: 16
cdr3_aa: CASSPGLAGGQETQYF
cdr3_nt: TGTGCCAGCTCACCCGGACTAGCGGGAGGGCAAGAGACCCAGTACTTC

clone_size: NA
d_call: NA
j_call: TRBJ2-1
v_call: TRBV27
cdr3_length: 16
cdr3_aa: CASSGAGGHSYNEQFF
cdr3_nt: TGTGCCAGCAGTGGGGCCGGGGGTCATTCCTACAATGAGCAGTTCTTC

clone_size: NA
d_call: NA
j_call: TRBJ2-2
v_call: TRBV12-5
cdr3_length: 16
cdr3_aa: CASGLFQGLLPGELFF
cdr3_nt: TGTGCTAGTGGTTTGTTCCAGGGACTCTTGCCCGGGGAGCTGTTTTTT

clone_size: NA
d_call: TRBD2
j_call: TRBJ2-7
v_call: TRBV4-1
cdr3_length: 17
cdr3_aa: CASSPGTSGRASYEQYF
cdr3_nt: TGCGCCAGCAGTCCCGGGACTAGCGGGAGGGCCTCCTACGAGCAGTACTTC

clone_size: NA
d_call: TRBD2
j_call: TRBJ2-5
v_call: TRBV7-2
cdr3_length: 16
cdr3_aa: CASSLALAGGQQTQYF
cdr3_nt: TGTGCCAGCAGCTTAGCGCTAGCGGGAGGGCAACAGACCCAGTACTTC

clone_size: NA
d_call: TRBD2
j_call: TRBJ2-5
v_call: TRBV5-1
cdr3_length: 16
cdr3_aa: CASSLALAGSHETQYF
cdr3_nt: TGCGCCAGCAGCTTGGCACTAGCGGGATCTCACGAGACCCAGTACTTC

clone_size: once
d_call: TRBD2
j_call: TRBJ2-7
v_call: TRBV6-5
cdr3_length: 16
cdr3_aa: CASSYGTSGRPYEQYF
cdr3_nt: TGTGCCAGCAGTTACGGGACTAGCGGGCGACCCTACGAGCAGTACTTC

clone_size: NA
d_call: NA
j_call: TRBJ2-3
v_call: TRBV7-6
cdr3_length: 16
cdr3_aa: CASSPPGAPPTDTQYF
cdr3_nt: TGTGCCAGCAGCCCTCCAGGGGCACCCCCCACAGATACGCAGTATTTT

clone_size: NA
d_call: TRBD1
j_call: TRBJ1-5
v_call: TRBV6-6
cdr3_length: 14
cdr3_aa: CASQGAGSNQPQHF
cdr3_nt: TGTGCCTCTCAGGGGGCCGGGAGCAATCAGCCCCAGCATTTT

clone_size: NA
d_call: NA
j_call: TRBJ1-1
v_call: TRBV10-2
cdr3_length: 15
cdr3_aa: CASSDSDNPNTEAFF
cdr3_nt: TGCGCCAGCAGTGATTCGGACAATCCGAACACTGAAGCTTTCTTT

clone_size: NA
d_call: TRBD1
j_call: TRBJ1-6
v_call: TRBV2
cdr3_length: 14
cdr3_aa: CASQEDRGSSPLHF
cdr3_nt: TGTGCCAGCCAAGAGGACAGGGGGAGTTCACCCCTCCACTTT

clone_size: NA
d_call: TRBD1
j_call: TRBJ2-5
v_call: TRBV5-6
cdr3_length: 15
cdr3_aa: CASSRVTGAGETQYF
cdr3_nt: TGTGCCAGCAGCCGGGTAACAGGGGCAGGGGAGACCCAGTACTTC

clone_size: NA
d_call: TRBD1
j_call: TRBJ1-3
v_call: TRBV5-1
cdr3_length: 15
cdr3_aa: CASSLAGGIGNTIYF
cdr3_nt: TGCGCCAGCAGCTTGGCAGGGGGAATCGGGAACACCATATATTTT

clone_size: NA
d_call: TRBD1
j_call: TRBJ1-2
v_call: TRBV6-1
cdr3_length: 18
cdr3_aa: CASSDLTGTGNSHYGYTF
cdr3_nt: TGTGCCAGCAGTGATCTAACCGGGACAGGGAATTCTCACTATGGCTACACCTTC

clone_size: once
d_call: NA
j_call: TRBJ2-5
v_call: TRBV7-8
cdr3_length: 14
cdr3_aa: CASSPRGLEETQYF
cdr3_nt: TGTGCCAGCAGCCCCCGGGGACTGGAGGAGACCCAGTACTTC

clone_size: NA
d_call: NA
j_call: TRBJ2-5
v_call: TRBV5-4
cdr3_length: 15
cdr3_aa: CASSPGVGAQETQYF
cdr3_nt: TGTGCCAGCAGCCCGGGTGTGGGGGCGCAAGAGACCCAGTACTTC

clone_size: NA
d_call: NA
j_call: TRBJ1-1
v_call: TRBV2
cdr3_length: 11
cdr3_aa: CADQGGPEAFF
cdr3_nt: TGTGCTGACCAGGGCGGTCCTGAAGCTTTCTTT

clone_size: NA
d_call: TRBD1
j_call: TRBJ2-7
v_call: TRBV5-1
cdr3_length: 16
cdr3_aa: CASSFGTGGGGYEQYF
cdr3_nt: TGCGCCAGCAGCTTCGGGACAGGGGGCGGTGGGTACGAGCAGTACTTC

clone_size: NA
d_call: TRBD2
j_call: TRBJ2-1
v_call: TRBV28
cdr3_length: 14
cdr3_aa: CASHTTGLTNEQFF
cdr3_nt: TGTGCCAGCCATACAACGGGACTAACCAATGAGCAGTTCTTC

clone_size: NA
d_call: NA
j_call: TRBJ1-5
v_call: TRBV19
cdr3_length: 13
cdr3_aa: CASSIGRNQPQHF
cdr3_nt: TGTGCCAGTAGTATAGGTAGAAATCAGCCCCAGCATTTT

clone_size: NA
d_call: NA
j_call: TRBJ1-2
v_call: TRBV5-1
cdr3_length: 13
cdr3_aa: CASSLTGEYGYTF
cdr3_nt: TGCGCCAGCAGCTTAACCGGGGAATATGGCTACACCTTC

clone_size: NA
d_call: NA
j_call: TRBJ2-1
v_call: TRBV5-8
cdr3_length: 15
cdr3_aa: CASSSRARQRHEQFF
cdr3_nt: TGTGCCAGCAGCTCCCGAGCAAGACAGCGCCATGAGCAGTTCTTC

clone_size: NA
d_call: TRBD2
j_call: TRBJ2-1
v_call: TRBV30
cdr3_length: 16
cdr3_aa: CAWSALAANSYNEQFF
cdr3_nt: TGTGCCTGGAGTGCTCTAGCGGCCAATTCCTACAATGAGCAGTTCTTC

clone_size: NA
d_call: NA
j_call: TRBJ1-2
v_call: TRBV6-6
cdr3_length: 11
cdr3_aa: CASSYPRGYTF
cdr3_nt: TGTGCCAGCAGTTACCCCCGGGGCTACACCTTC

clone_size: NA
d_call: NA
j_call: TRBJ2-1
v_call: TRBV4-1
cdr3_length: 13
cdr3_aa: CASSHLGTDEQFF
cdr3_nt: TGCGCCAGCAGCCACCTCGGGACTGATGAGCAGTTCTTC

clone_size: NA
d_call: NA
j_call: TRBJ2-7
v_call: TRBV19
cdr3_length: 13
cdr3_aa: CASSPGGTYEQYF
cdr3_nt: TGTGCCAGTAGTCCAGGGGGGACCTACGAGCAGTACTTC

clone_size: NA
d_call: TRBD1
j_call: TRBJ1-4
v_call: TRBV7-9
cdr3_length: 16
cdr3_aa: CASSLGDRVGNEKLFF
cdr3_nt: TGTGCCAGCAGCTTAGGAGACAGGGTGGGGAATGAAAAACTGTTTTTT

clone_size: NA
d_call: NA
j_call: TRBJ2-1
v_call: TRBV9
cdr3_length: 13
cdr3_aa: CASSFDGGSEQFF
cdr3_nt: TGTGCCAGCAGCTTCGACGGGGGTAGTGAGCAGTTCTTC

clone_size: once
d_call: TRBD1
j_call: TRBJ2-5
v_call: TRBV19
cdr3_length: 14
cdr3_aa: CASSINRGVETQYF
cdr3_nt: TGTGCCAGTAGTATAAACAGGGGGGTAGAGACCCAGTACTTC

clone_size: once
d_call: TRBD1
j_call: TRBJ2-3
v_call: TRBV13
cdr3_length: 16
cdr3_aa: CASSGLTGAYTDTQYF
cdr3_nt: TGTGCCAGCAGCGGGTTGACAGGGGCCTACACAGATACGCAGTATTTT

clone_size: NA
d_call: TRBD1
j_call: TRBJ2-2
v_call: TRBV7-8
cdr3_length: 16
cdr3_aa: CASSLVGQGDGGELFF
cdr3_nt: TGTGCCAGCAGCTTAGTTGGACAGGGGGACGGCGGGGAGCTGTTTTTT

clone_size: NA
d_call: NA
j_call: TRBJ1-5
v_call: TRBV28
cdr3_length: 11
cdr3_aa: CASSPNQPQHF
cdr3_nt: TGTGCCAGCAGCCCAAATCAGCCCCAGCATTTT

clone_size: NA
d_call: TRBD2
j_call: TRBJ2-1
v_call: TRBV9
cdr3_length: 17
cdr3_aa: CASSVGTSGRGWNEQFF
cdr3_nt: TGTGCCAGCAGCGTAGGGACTAGCGGGAGAGGTTGGAATGAGCAGTTCTTC

clone_size: NA
d_call: NA
j_call: TRBJ2-2
v_call: TRBV7-9
cdr3_length: 11
cdr3_aa: CASSVTGELFF
cdr3_nt: TGTGCCAGCAGTGTAACCGGGGAGCTGTTTTTT

clone_size: NA
d_call: TRBD1
j_call: TRBJ1-2
v_call: TRBV5-1
cdr3_length: 13
cdr3_aa: CASSFGQGSGYTF
cdr3_nt: TGCGCCAGCAGCTTTGGACAGGGGAGCGGCTACACCTTC

clone_size: NA
d_call: NA
j_call: TRBJ2-1
v_call: TRBV29-1
cdr3_length: 14
cdr3_aa: CSVDSSGLVNEQFF
cdr3_nt: TGCAGCGTTGATTCCAGCGGGCTTGTTAATGAGCAGTTCTTC

clone_size: NA
d_call: NA
j_call: TRBJ2-5
v_call: TRBV5-1
cdr3_length: 13
cdr3_aa: CASSAGVPETQYF
cdr3_nt: TGCGCCAGCAGCGCAGGGGTCCCCGAGACCCAGTACTTC

clone_size: NA
d_call: NA
j_call: TRBJ2-7
v_call: TRBV7-8
cdr3_length: 17
cdr3_aa: CASSLEFQGVLSYEQYF
cdr3_nt: TGTGCCAGCAGCTTAGAGTTTCAGGGCGTACTATCCTACGAGCAGTACTTC

clone_size: NA
d_call: TRBD1
j_call: TRBJ1-5
v_call: TRBV6-5
cdr3_length: 15
cdr3_aa: CASSRGQGRNQPQHF
cdr3_nt: TGTGCCAGCAGCCGCGGACAGGGGCGCAATCAGCCCCAGCATTTT

clone_size: NA
d_call: TRBD1
j_call: TRBJ1-1
v_call: TRBV6-6
cdr3_length: 14
cdr3_aa: CASIYRGLNTEAFF
cdr3_nt: TGTGCCAGCATTTACAGGGGTCTGAACACTGAAGCTTTCTTT

clone_size: NA
d_call: TRBD1
j_call: TRBJ2-1
v_call: TRBV6-1
cdr3_length: 15
cdr3_aa: CASIRPGQSYNEQFF
cdr3_nt: TGTGCCAGCATTAGACCGGGACAGTCTTACAATGAGCAGTTCTTC

clone_size: NA
d_call: TRBD1
j_call: TRBJ1-2
v_call: TRBV10-3
cdr3_length: 14
cdr3_aa: CAISPIRDRSGYTF
cdr3_nt: TGTGCCATCAGCCCAATCCGGGACAGGAGCGGCTACACCTTC

clone_size: few
d_call: TRBD1
j_call: TRBJ1-1
v_call: TRBV19
cdr3_length: 15
cdr3_aa: CASSNLQGEGTEAFF
cdr3_nt: TGTGCCAGTAGCAACCTACAGGGGGAGGGCACTGAAGCTTTCTTT

clone_size: NA
d_call: TRBD1
j_call: TRBJ2-7
v_call: TRBV2
cdr3_length: 15
cdr3_aa: CASRRDSLSSYEQYF
cdr3_nt: TGTGCCAGCAGACGGGACAGCCTTTCTTCCTACGAGCAGTACTTC

clone_size: NA
d_call: NA
j_call: TRBJ2-1
v_call: TRBV4-1
cdr3_length: 16
cdr3_aa: CASSQEMDTVYNEQFF
cdr3_nt: TGCGCCAGCAGCCAAGAGATGGACACCGTCTACAATGAGCAGTTCTTC

clone_size: NA
d_call: NA
j_call: TRBJ2-2
v_call: TRBV27
cdr3_length: 19
cdr3_aa: CASSRNIRTGTPNTGELFF
cdr3_nt: TGTGCCAGCAGTCGAAACATAAGAACAGGGACACCGAACACCGGGGAGCTGTTTTTT

clone_size: NA
d_call: NA
j_call: TRBJ1-1
v_call: TRBV21-1
cdr3_length: 14
cdr3_aa: CASLTDRGPLTAFF
cdr3_nt: TGTGCCAGCCTGACGGACAGGGGGCCATTAACAGCTTTCTTT

clone_size: NA
d_call: NA
j_call: TRBJ1-5
v_call: TRBV29-1
cdr3_length: 13
cdr3_aa: CSVEDRPNQPQHF
cdr3_nt: TGCAGCGTTGAAGACAGGCCCAATCAGCCCCAGCATTTT